Each of the 14 T cell receptor beta chains below was sequenced from the same sample in a study of blood T cell repertoires in COVID-19. Some clones are missing from TCRdb's copy, which holds only in-frame ones; the method was immunoSEQ multiplex PCR. The data hold some 130,000 clones, with about 89% observed a single time. The sequenced sample was peripheral blood. The receptors originated from a man aged 50-60 years with active or convalescent COVID-19.

Here the CDR3 DNA reads TGTGCCAGCAGCCTAGGGGGACGCCGTGCTCTCATGAACACTGAAGCTTTCTTT. Amino acid sequence: CASSLGGRRALMNTEAFF. The chain employs TRBV28 and TRBJ1-1; a weak D match, TRBD1 (6 bases). The CDR3 loop spans 18 amino acids. Germline V CDR1 and CDR2: MDHEN, SYDVKM. V shed 6 bases and J shed 0 bases, with 23 bases lying between them.

The rearrangement joins TRBV18 to TRBJ1-1, with 7 bases identical to TRBD1. The CDR3 runs to 15 residues. V shed 3 bases and J 5 bases; nucleotides not matched to a gene: 9. Germline V gene data show CDR1 as KGHSH and CDR2 as LQKENI. The CDR3 DNA follows: TGTGCCAGCTCACCTCAAACAGGGGTCAGGACTGAAGCTTTCTTT. This encodes CASSPQTGVRTEAFF.

The chain combines TRBV7-9 with TRBJ2-1; TRBD1 is a possible D gene (7 bases). Germline CDR1 SEHNR, CDR2 FQNEAQ (reference sequence). This CDR3 spans 15 amino acids. V was clipped by 5 bases and J by 2 bases, with 13 bases between them. CDR3 residues: CASSARGDAYNEQFF. Written as DNA, the CDR3 is TGTGCCAGCAGCGCCAGGGGGGACGCCTACAATGAGCAGTTCTTC.

This clone was recorded only once. The chain links TRBV5-4 to TRBJ1-4; 9 bases match TRBD1. The CDR3 is made up of 16 amino acids. Germline V gives CDR1 SGHNT, CDR2 YYREEE (reference sequence). With V trimmed by 3 bases and J by 5 bases, 8 bases remained unmatched. The CDR3: CASSSQGAPPNEKLFF. The CDR3 DNA follows: TGTGCCAGCAGCTCACAGGGGGCGCCCCCGAATGAAAAACTGTTTTTT.

The V gene is TRBV10-3, the J gene TRBJ1-5; 8 bases align to TRBD1. Germline V gives CDR1 ENHRY, CDR2 SYGVKD. The CDR3 runs to 14 residues. The V segment lost 10 bases and the J segment 5 bases; nucleotides outside the gene matches: 10. The chain's CDR3 is CATLKDRDHQPQHF. The CDR3 DNA follows: TGTGCCACCTTGAAGGACAGGGACCATCAGCCCCAGCATTTT.

V is TRBV2 and J is TRBJ2-3; 11 bases map to TRBD2. The V and J ends lost 4 bases and 3 bases, in that order; junction bases with no gene match: 9. The germline V gene encodes CDR1 SNHLY and CDR2 FYNNEI. This CDR3 is 17 amino acids long. The CDR3, as DNA: TGTGCCAGCAGTGTAGCGGGAGGGCTTGTGAGGACAGATACGCAGTATTTT. Translation gives CASSVAGGLVRTDTQYF.

V gene TRBV9 combines with J gene TRBJ1-5; no clear D. Germline CDR1 SGDLS, CDR2 YYNGEE. This CDR3 is built from 14 residues. Trimming pared 1 base from V and 6 bases from J, leaving 11 bases between. The CDR3 protein is CASSVSGSGQPQHF. In nucleotides, the CDR3 is TGTGCCAGCAGCGTAAGCGGTAGCGGTCAGCCCCAGCATTTT. The entire variable domain, with the rest obtained from reference TRBV9 and TRBJ1-5, is as follows: DSGVTQTPKHLITATGQRVTLRCSPRSGDLSVYWYQQSLDQGLQFLIQYYNGEERAKGNILERFSAQQFPDLHSELNLSSLELGDSALYFCASSVSGSGQPQHFGDGTRLSIL.

The CDR3 sequence is CASDGQGNTDTQYF. The CDR3, as DNA: TGTGCCAGCGACGGACAGGGGAACACAGATACGCAGTATTTT. J is TRBJ2-3 and V is TRBV18; TRBD1 matches 9 bases. Germline V gene sequence: CDR1 KGHSH, CDR2 LQKENI. Trimming removed 8 bases from V and 2 bases from J; junction bases left unmatched: 5. This CDR3 is 14 amino acids long.

The chain combines TRBV15 with TRBJ1-2; D possibly corresponds to TRBD1 (5 bases). V was cut by 1 base and J by 4 bases, with 10 bases left in between. The V gene's germline CDR1 is LNHNV and CDR2 YYDKDF (reference sequence). The CDR3 totals 14 residues. CDR3 coding DNA: TGTGCCACCAGCAGAGGAGGGACTCGCTATGGCTACACCTTC. Protein product: CATSRGGTRYGYTF.

This clone has just one count. The CDR3 region has the DNA TGTGCCAGCAGCCAAGACACGGGAATCTCCTACTACGAGCAGTACTTC. Its translation is CASSQDTGISYYEQYF. V is TRBV3-1 (or the pseudogene TRBV3-2) and J is TRBJ2-7; possible D gene TRBD2, 5 bases. Germline lookup yields CDR1 LGHDT and CDR2 YNNKEL (reference sequence). Deletions cut 0 bases from V and 3 bases from J, with 15 bases between. The CDR3 runs to 16 residues.

CDR3 DNA sequence: TGTGCCAGCAGGCCCCCCCCGGGACAGGCTTCGGGGAACACCGGGGAGCTGTTTTTT. Its protein product is CASRPPPGQASGNTGELFF. V and J are TRBV27 and TRBJ2-2; 8 nucleotides align to TRBD1. Germline-derived CDR1 and CDR2 are MNHEY and SMNVEV (reference sequence). Germline trimming cut 6 bases from V and 1 base from J; bases unmatched to any gene: 16. CDR3 length: 19 residues.

The chain uses TRBV12-3 or TRBV12-4 and TRBJ1-2; 9 bases fit TRBD1. The CDR3 is made up of 12 amino acids. V lost 5 bases to trimming and J lost 6 bases; unmatched junction nucleotides: 1. CDR3 in DNA: TGTGCCAGCAGTGGGACAGGGCATGGCTACACCTTC. Protein sequence: CASSGTGHGYTF.

The rearrangement uses TRBV6-5 and TRBJ1-3; 9 bases are a match to TRBD1. Germline lookup yields CDR1 MNHEY and CDR2 SVGAGI. CDR3 length: 14 amino acids. The trim removed 8 bases at V and 4 bases at J, leaving 6 bases unmatched. The CDR3 here is CASGGGQGGNTIYF. The CDR3 bases are TGTGCCAGCGGGGGGGGACAGGGCGGAAACACCATATATTTT.

This chain connects TRBV10-3 to TRBJ1-1; D is ambiguous. Trimming took off 3 bases at V and 1 base at J, with 9 bases between the two ends. The length of the CDR3 is 14 residues. Looked up from germline, CDR1 is ENHRY and CDR2 is SYGVKD. The CDR3: CAISDARGNTEAFF. CDR3 bases: TGTGCCATCAGTGATGCCCGAGGGAACACTGAAGCTTTCTTT.